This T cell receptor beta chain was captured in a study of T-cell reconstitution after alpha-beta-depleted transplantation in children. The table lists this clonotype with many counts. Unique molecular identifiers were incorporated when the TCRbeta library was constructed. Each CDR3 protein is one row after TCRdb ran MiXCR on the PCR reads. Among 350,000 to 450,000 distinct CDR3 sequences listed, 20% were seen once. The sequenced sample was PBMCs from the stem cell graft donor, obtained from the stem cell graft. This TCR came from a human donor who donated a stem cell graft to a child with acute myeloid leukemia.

CDR3 amino acids: CSAREWTHQETQYF. Written as DNA, the CDR3 is TGCAGTGCTAGGGAGTGGACCCACCAAGAGACCCAGTACTTC. The chain is built from TRBV20-1 and TRBJ2-5; D gene uncertain. The V gene lost 3 bases and the J gene lost 0 bases, with 11 bases spanning the gap. The CDR3 totals 14 residues. Germline V gene data show CDR1 as DFQATT and CDR2 as SNEGSKA (reference sequence).